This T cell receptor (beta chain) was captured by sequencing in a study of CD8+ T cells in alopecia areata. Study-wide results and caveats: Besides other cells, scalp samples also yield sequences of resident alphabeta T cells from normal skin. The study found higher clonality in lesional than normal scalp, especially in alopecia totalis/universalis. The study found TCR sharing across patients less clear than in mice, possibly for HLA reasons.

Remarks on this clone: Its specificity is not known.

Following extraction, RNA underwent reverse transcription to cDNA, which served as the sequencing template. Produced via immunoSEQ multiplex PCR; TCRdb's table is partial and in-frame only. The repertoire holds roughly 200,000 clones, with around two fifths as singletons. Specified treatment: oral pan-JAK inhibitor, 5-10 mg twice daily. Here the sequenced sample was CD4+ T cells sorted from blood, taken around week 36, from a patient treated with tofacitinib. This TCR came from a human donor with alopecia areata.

The CDR3 loop reads CSGDSGANVLTF. DNA of the CDR3: TGCAGCGGGGATAGTGGGGCCAACGTCCTGACTTTC. J is TRBJ2-6 and V is TRBV29-1; D is uncertain. The length of the CDR3 is 12 residues. Trimming cost V 7 bases and J 3 bases, with 7 bases left between them. The germline CDR1 and CDR2 sequences are SQVTM and ANQGSEA.